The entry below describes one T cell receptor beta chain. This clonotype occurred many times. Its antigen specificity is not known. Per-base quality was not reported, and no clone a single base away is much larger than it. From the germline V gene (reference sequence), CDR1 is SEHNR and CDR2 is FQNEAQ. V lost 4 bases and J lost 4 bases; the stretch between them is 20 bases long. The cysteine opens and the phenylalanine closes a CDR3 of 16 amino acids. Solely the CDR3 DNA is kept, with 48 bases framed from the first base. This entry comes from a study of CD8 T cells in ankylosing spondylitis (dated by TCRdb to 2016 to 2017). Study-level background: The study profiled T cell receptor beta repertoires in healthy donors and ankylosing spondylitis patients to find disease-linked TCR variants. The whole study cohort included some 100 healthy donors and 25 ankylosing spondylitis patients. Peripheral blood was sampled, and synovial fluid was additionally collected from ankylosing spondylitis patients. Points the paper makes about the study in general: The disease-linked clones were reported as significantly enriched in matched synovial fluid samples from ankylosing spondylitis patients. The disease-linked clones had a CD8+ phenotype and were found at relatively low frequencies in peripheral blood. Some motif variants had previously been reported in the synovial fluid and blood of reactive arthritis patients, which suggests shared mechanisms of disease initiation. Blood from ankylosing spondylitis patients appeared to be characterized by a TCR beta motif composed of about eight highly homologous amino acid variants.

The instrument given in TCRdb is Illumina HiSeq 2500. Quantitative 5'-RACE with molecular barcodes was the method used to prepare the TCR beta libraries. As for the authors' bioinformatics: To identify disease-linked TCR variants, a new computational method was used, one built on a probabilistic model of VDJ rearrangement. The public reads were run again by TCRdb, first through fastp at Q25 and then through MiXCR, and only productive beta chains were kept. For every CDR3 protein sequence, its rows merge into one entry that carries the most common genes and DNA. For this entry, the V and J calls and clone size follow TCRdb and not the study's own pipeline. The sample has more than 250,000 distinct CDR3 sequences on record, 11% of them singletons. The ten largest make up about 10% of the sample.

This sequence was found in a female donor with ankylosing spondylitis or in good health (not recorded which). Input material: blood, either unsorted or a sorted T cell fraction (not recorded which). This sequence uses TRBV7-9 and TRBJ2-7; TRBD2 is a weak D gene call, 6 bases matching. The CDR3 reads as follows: CASSSRLDGGGYEQYF. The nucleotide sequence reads TGTGCCAGCAGCTCCCGCCTGGACGGAGGAGGGTACGAGCAGTACTTC.